The clone carrying this T cell receptor (beta chain) was detected a few times. Its antigen is not identified. With 60 Vbeta and 13 Jbeta primers, the PCR was carried out. Data came from immunoSEQ multiplex PCR; TCRdb stores just in-frame clones and leaves some out. The repertoire holds about 76,000 clones, with roughly 82% as singletons. These data come from a study of cytomegalovirus exposure and HLA in healthy donors. Study findings and constraints: Researchers reported in a later analysis that a missense DCLRE1C variant was tied to TCR beta V- and J-gene trimming. Prior analysis indicated that the majority of TCR beta V segments exhibited productivity approximately 87% or approximately 30% of the time. Reports state that TCR beta sequences accurately predicted most subjects' HLA-A and HLA-B alleles.

Sequencing was done on a sample of PBMCs. This receptor was identified in a male donor in good health and CMV-seropositive.

In DNA, the CDR3 is TGTGCCAGCAGCCCCGAGGCTAGCGGGAGCAAACATGAGCAGTTCTTC. Residues: CASSPEASGSKHEQFF. This rearrangement joins TRBV7-9 to TRBJ2-1, with 10 positions matching TRBD2. V was clipped by 5 bases and J by 8 bases; unmatched bases: 12. The CDR3 is 16 residues long. Per germline, CDR1 SEHNR and CDR2 FQNEAQ (reference sequence).